These 7 T cell receptor beta chains share one sample of origin, sequenced in a study of CD8 T cells in ankylosing spondylitis. TCRdb re-analysed the 5' RACE reads in MiXCR, keeping a single row per CDR3 protein. The table has 250,000 to 300,000 distinct CDR3 sequences, about 18% seen once; the top ten hold around 30%. Input material: blood, either unsorted or a sorted T cell fraction (not recorded which). Receptor source: a male donor with ankylosing spondylitis or in good health (not recorded which).

In this sample, this clonotype turned up a few times. CDR3: CATSSRDSYEQYF. DNA for the CDR3: TGTGCCACCAGCAGTAGGGACAGCTACGAGCAGTACTTC. The chain combines TRBV15 with TRBJ2-7; 7 bases match TRBD1. The CDR3 is 13 residues long. Germline V gene lookup returns CDR1 LNHNV and CDR2 YYDKDF (reference sequence). V dropped 3 bases and J dropped 3; count of bases not matched to a gene: 2.

This clonotype occurred many times. The chain employs TRBV25-1 and TRBJ2-4; 9 bases align to TRBD1. The CDR3 has 13 amino acids. Germline V gene lookup returns CDR1 MGHDK and CDR2 SYGVNS. The V gene end was trimmed by 2 bases and the J gene end by 15 bases; junction bases not matched to a gene: 8. This chain's CDR3 is CASSEGRGQGLYF. For the CDR3, the DNA is TGTGCCAGCAGTGAAGGGAGGGGACAGGGATTGTACTTC.

The chain has TRBV5-1 and TRBJ2-7; 7 nucleotides agree with TRBD2. This CDR3 spans 14 amino acids. The V gene end was trimmed by 0 bases and the J gene end by 6 bases; junction bases not matched to a gene: 6. CDR1 is SGHRS, CDR2 YFSETQ, per germline. This CDR3 reads CASSLGLADPEQYF. The CDR3 coding sequence is TGCGCCAGCAGCTTGGGGCTAGCGGATCCCGAGCAGTACTTC.

Regarding this clonotype: The junction departs from the called germline gene at one end, perhaps through a read error. The CDR3 reads CACSQVPGQGGVVTQYF. CDR3 bases: TGTGCCTGCAGCCAAGTCCCCGGACAGGGCGGTGTCGTGACCCAGTACTTC. This chain connects TRBV3-1 to TRBJ2-5; 8 bases are a match to TRBD1. Germline assignment: CDR1 LGHDT and CDR2 YNNKEL (reference sequence). The CDR3 runs 17 residues.

This clonotype was seen only a few times. This rearrangement joins TRBV12-3 or TRBV12-4 to TRBJ2-6; D not certain. The CDR3 has 14 amino acids. Trimming shortened V by 2 bases and J by 1 base, and 3 bases separated the two germline ends. For the CDR3, the DNA is TGTGCCAGCAGTTTAAGGTCTGGGGCCAACGTCCTGACTTTC. The encoded protein is CASSLRSGANVLTF.

The chain recombines TRBV20-1 with TRBJ2-1; D may be TRBD1 or TRBD2 (5 bases each). This CDR3 is built from 14 residues. CDR1 and CDR2 from the germline V gene are DFQATT and SNEGSKA (reference sequence). V lost 5 bases, J lost 4 bases, and 15 bases lay in between. CDR3 in DNA: TGCAGTGCTCAAATTTTCGGGGCGTACAATGAGCAGTTCTTC. This gives the protein CSAQIFGAYNEQFF.

In its sample, this clonotype was seen a few times. The rearrangement uses TRBV28 and TRBJ2-7; 10 positions match TRBD2. The germline V gene encodes CDR1 MDHEN and CDR2 SYDVKM. V was clipped by 6 bases and J by 6 bases; unmatched bases: 8. The CDR3 is made up of 14 amino acids. The CDR3 reads CASRSAGGPSEQYF. CDR3 sequence (DNA): TGTGCCAGCAGGTCAGCGGGAGGGCCTAGCGAGCAGTACTTC.